These 14 T cell receptor beta chains were all obtained from the same sample, sequenced in a study of OX40 agonist ivuxolimab in advanced cancers. TCRdb's copy holds only in-frame clones and misses some; the assay was immunoSEQ multiplex PCR. The sample contains fewer than 85,000 clones, about nine tenths of which appear only once. Sequencing was performed on CD4+ or CD8+ T cells sorted from blood, taken in a trial of the OX40 agonist ivuxolimab. The receptors come from an adult with an advanced solid tumor such as melanoma, head and neck, liver or kidney cancer.

V and J are TRBV28 and TRBJ2-1, with D hard to call. CDR3 length equals 15 residues. The germline V gene encodes CDR1 MDHEN and CDR2 SYDVKM. Trimming cost V 2 bases and J 0 bases, with 8 bases left between them. The CDR3 is CASSLGVSSYNEQFF. In DNA, the CDR3 is TGTGCCAGCAGTTTAGGAGTGAGCTCCTACAATGAGCAGTTCTTC. Based on the CDR3 plus reference TRBV28 and TRBJ2-1, the full variable domain is DVKVTQSSRYLVKRTGEKVFLECVQDMDHENMFWYRQDPGLGLRLIYFSYDVKMKEKGDIPEGYSVSREKKERFSLILESASTNQTSMYLCASSLGVSSYNEQFFGPGTRLTVL.

This sequence joins TRBV28 and TRBJ1-6; TRBD1 matches 7 bases. CDR3 length equals 13 residues. After removal of 2 bases from V and 10 bases from J, the junction contained 2 bases not matched to a gene. CDR1 and CDR2 from the germline V gene are MDHEN and SYDVKM. The CDR3: CASSLQGVSPLHF. CDR3 in DNA: TGTGCCAGCAGTTTACAGGGGGTCTCACCCCTCCACTTT.

This clone was seen only a few times. This sample also contains other DNA sequences that code for the same CDR3. V usage is TRBV5-1 and J usage is TRBJ2-5; no clear D gene. This CDR3 region has 12 residues. The germline CDR1 and CDR2 sequences are SGHRS and YFSETQ. Trimming stripped 3 bases from V and 2 bases from J, with 5 bases between. The CDR3 loop is CASSSNQETQYF. The CDR3 coding sequence is TGCGCCAGCAGCTCCAATCAAGAGACCCAGTACTTC.

The genes are TRBV6-4 and TRBJ2-2; D gene unclear. The CDR3 loop spans 16 amino acids. The germline V gene encodes CDR1 MRHNA and CDR2 SNTAGT. V lost 3 bases to trimming and J lost 1 base, with 12 bases between them. The CDR3 coding sequence is TGTGCCAGCAGTGAAGTCGCTACCTTGAACACCGGGGAGCTGTTTTTT. Translating it yields CASSEVATLNTGELFF.

This chain uses TRBV5-1 with TRBJ1-2, with D perhaps matching TRBD1 (5 bases). The V end lost 5 bases, the J end lost 0 bases, and 14 bases lay between the germline ends. The CDR3 totals 15 residues. Germline V CDR1 and CDR2: SGHRS, YFSETQ. The CDR3 region has the DNA TGCGCCAGCAGTCCAAGTGGGGGGGCTAACTATGGCTACACCTTC. Translating it yields CASSPSGGANYGYTF.

This clone was detected only once. This rearrangement joins TRBV28 to TRBJ1-5; a weak D match, TRBD1 (5 bases). CDR3 size: 14 residues. CDR1 is MDHEN and CDR2 is SYDVKM in the germline V gene. Trimming pared 6 bases from V and 6 bases from J, leaving 15 bases between. The CDR3 spells CASRGAGIGQPQHF. DNA for the CDR3: TGTGCCAGCAGGGGAGCAGGGATCGGTCAGCCCCAGCATTTT.

The chain uses TRBV7-2 and TRBJ1-5, with D possibly being TRBD1 (5 bases). Germline CDR1 and CDR2: SGHTA and FQGNSA. The CDR3 totals 15 residues. With 4 bases removed from V and 0 bases from J, the gap between germline ends came to 10 bases. This chain's CDR3 is CASSSGQGSNQPQHF. Written as DNA, the CDR3 is TGTGCCAGCAGCTCCGGTCAGGGTAGCAATCAGCCCCAGCATTTT. Drawing the rest from reference TRBV7-2 and TRBJ1-5, the complete variable domain is GAGVSQSPSNKVTEKGKDVELRCDPISGHTALYWYRQSLGQGLEFLIYFQGNSAPDKSGLPSDRFSAERTGGSVSTLTIQRTQQEDSAVYLCASSSGQGSNQPQHFGDGTRLSIL.

The rearrangement joins TRBV28 to TRBJ2-3, with 10 bases aligning to TRBD2. This CDR3 contains 14 residues. Germline-derived CDR1 and CDR2 are MDHEN and SYDVKM. The trim removed 6 bases at V and 6 bases at J, leaving 6 bases unmatched. The CDR3 region has the DNA TGTGCCAGCAGCGTAGCGGGAGGAGTTGATACGCAGTATTTT. Protein: CASSVAGGVDTQYF.

The chain uses TRBV5-6 and TRBJ2-2, with TRBD1 matching 9 bases. CDR1 and CDR2 (germline): SGHDT, YYEEEE. There are 17 residues in the CDR3. The J segment lost 4 bases and the V segment lost 0 bases, leaving 7 bases of the junction unmatched. CDR3 DNA: TGTGCCAGCAGCTTGGGGTTGGGACAGGGCGGCACCGGGGAGCTGTTTTTT. This gives the protein CASSLGLGQGGTGELFF.

The chain uses TRBV4-2 and TRBJ2-1; no definite D call. The CDR3 is 16 amino acids. V was trimmed by 0 bases and J by 6 bases, leaving 15 bases between them. Germline-derived CDR1 and CDR2 are LGHNA and YNFKEQ. The CDR3 region is CASSQDSPTYSNEQFF. CDR3 in DNA: TGTGCCAGCAGCCAAGACTCCCCTACTTATAGCAATGAGCAGTTCTTC.

The chain recombines TRBV5-4 with TRBJ2-1; TRBD1 might be the D (6 bases). The germline CDR1 and CDR2 sequences are SGHNT and YYREEE (reference sequence). Trimming pared 4 bases from V and 1 base from J, leaving 9 bases between. CDR3 length: 14 residues. CDR3 in amino acids: CASSAQGSYNEQFF. Written as DNA, the CDR3 is TGTGCCAGCAGCGCCCAGGGGTCCTACAATGAGCAGTTCTTC.

The table lists this clone with a count of one. V gene TRBV27 combines with J gene TRBJ1-4; the match to TRBD1 covers 7 bases. This CDR3 is built from 12 residues. Germline trimming cut 5 bases from V and 6 bases from J; bases unmatched to any gene: 0. Germline V gene lookup returns CDR1 MNHEY and CDR2 SMNVEV (reference sequence). The CDR3 DNA sequence: TGTGCCAGCAGTGACAGGGATGAAAAACTGTTTTTT. It codes for CASSDRDEKLFF.

J is TRBJ1-4 and V is TRBV11-1; D remains unclear. Germline CDR1 is SGHAT and CDR2 is FQDESV (reference sequence). The CDR3 has 14 residues. The V end lost 6 bases, the J end lost 8 bases, and 16 bases lay between the germline ends. This chain's CDR3 is CASRDGYLEEKLFF. CDR3 in DNA: TGTGCCAGCAGAGACGGGTATTTGGAGGAAAAACTGTTTTTT.

The chain employs TRBV7-2 and TRBJ2-5; 10 bases agree with TRBD1. V lost 8 bases to trimming and J lost 5 bases; unmatched junction nucleotides: 2. This CDR3 is built from 12 residues. Germline CDR1 SGHTA, CDR2 FQGNSA. The CDR3 is CASGDRGETQYF. The CDR3 DNA reads TGTGCCAGCGGGGACAGGGGCGAGACCCAGTACTTC.